This T cell receptor (beta chain) was captured in a study of blood T cells in healthy people across ages. Germline assignment: CDR1 SGDLS and CDR2 YYNGEE. The CDR3 covers 16 residues. Alongside a J-beta primer mix, a sample-barcoded 5' primer served in a second PCR lasting about 7 to 11 cycles. TCRdb used MiXCR to reprocess the 5' RACE reads, holding one entry per CDR3 protein. The repertoire has 1 million or so distinct CDR3 sequences, more than 40% of them found once; the top ten carry 15% to 20%. General study results and limits: A roughly linear age-dependent decrease characterized TCR beta diversity per million T cells. Any changes in expanded clonotypes were possibly confounded, as donor CMV status remained unknown. Aged donors had fewer naive CD4+ cells and lower diversity than long-lived donors.

About this clonotype: No antigen is known for it. Mismatch with germline at one junction end may stem from a read error.

The genes are TRBV9 and TRBJ2-3, with 10 bases matching TRBD2. Sequenced material: blood. The clonotype was recovered from a woman aged 55-69 years in good health. The DNA of the CDR3 is TGTGCCAGCAGCGTAGATCCTAGCGGGAGCAGAGATACGCAGTATTTT. Translation: CASSVDPSGSRDTQYF.